This T cell receptor beta chain was profiled in a study of neurological immune-mediated disorders. This CDR3 has 16 amino acids. Looked up from germline, CDR1 is SGHVS and CDR2 is FQNEAQ. With 5 bases removed from V and 9 bases from J, the gap between germline ends came to 23 bases. 5'RACE employing 10-nucleotide random UMIs yielded the cDNA. TCRdb called the 5' RACE reads again in MiXCR, with one record for every CDR3 protein. The sample gives approximately 60,000 distinct CDR3 sequences, around 4.2% of which show up once; 2.9% is in the top ten. This clonotype was recorded many times. This receptor was taken from a man aged 50 to 59 with multiple sclerosis. The specimen was PBMCs. The chain couples TRBV7-8 to TRBJ2-1; D call uncertain. As DNA, the CDR3 is TGTGCCAGCAGCCCTAATATCCAGATCGCCGCATCTGAGCAGTTCTTC. Translation: CASSPNIQIAASEQFF.